This TCR beta chain was documented in a study of T-cell memory formation after mild COVID-19. The study, taken as a whole, reports: Contracting clones localized mainly to CM and EM when CD4+ and mainly to EMRA when CD8+.

Turning to this clonotype: The antigen is not known.

TCRdb used MiXCR to reprocess the 5' RACE reads, holding one entry per CDR3 protein. The data contain fewer than 70,000 distinct CDR3 sequences, over 7.5% of them seen just once; the ten biggest clones take up more than 1%. Germline V lookup: CDR1 SEHNR, CDR2 FQNEAQ (reference sequence). Unmatched junction bases numbered 3, after V lost 1 base and J lost 4 bases. The length of the CDR3 is 15 residues. This TCR derives from a man aged 18 to 35 who had mild COVID-19 (a few samples of this study predate the infection). Cell type and time point are not known. The chain has TRBV7-9 and TRBJ2-2; 7 positions match TRBD2. Sequencing was done on a sample of PBMCs or a T cell subset sorted from them (not recorded which). CDR3 amino acids: CASSLGAGFTGELFF. CDR3 nucleotides: TGTGCCAGCAGCTTAGGAGCGGGGTTCACCGGGGAGCTGTTTTTT.